This record looks at one TCR beta chain sequence and its context. These data originate in a study of blood T cell repertoires in COVID-19. The CDR3 loop spans 13 amino acids. Between the trimmed V and J ends, which lost 8 bases and 5 bases, there was a span of 14 bases. Per the germline V gene, CDR1 is SNHLY and CDR2 is FYNNEI. The repertoire was sequenced with immunoSEQ multiplex PCR; TCRdb's copy has only in-frame clones and lacks some. The sample records 150,000 to 250,000 clones, 79% being singletons. The chain has TRBV2 and TRBJ2-3; TRBD2 is a possible D gene (5 bases). This sequence was found in a woman between 35 and 50 years old with COVID-19, enrolled during active disease. The material sequenced was peripheral blood. CDR3 amino acids: CASDQEELDTQYF. The CDR3 coding sequence is TGTGCCAGCGATCAGGAGGAGCTAGATACGCAGTATTTT.